This T cell receptor (beta chain) was sequenced during a study of CD8 T cell repertoires and HIV-1 epitope variants. V lost 0 bases and J lost 6, with 6 bases in between. The CDR3 is 12 amino acids. Germline lookup yields CDR1 SGHKS and CDR2 YYEKEE (reference sequence). With regard to this clone: Its antigen is unidentified.

Assay used: immunoSEQ multiplex PCR; TCRdb lists only in-frame clones, some missing. The data show almost 4,500 clones, 68% seen once. The V call is TRBV5-5, the J call TRBJ1-1; no clear D. The sequence derives from a male donor with HIV. The sample comprised cultured CD8+ T cells derived from PBMCs. DNA of the CDR3: TGTGCCAGCAGCTTGGGGTACTCTGAAGCTTTCTTT. It is translated as CASSLGYSEAFF.